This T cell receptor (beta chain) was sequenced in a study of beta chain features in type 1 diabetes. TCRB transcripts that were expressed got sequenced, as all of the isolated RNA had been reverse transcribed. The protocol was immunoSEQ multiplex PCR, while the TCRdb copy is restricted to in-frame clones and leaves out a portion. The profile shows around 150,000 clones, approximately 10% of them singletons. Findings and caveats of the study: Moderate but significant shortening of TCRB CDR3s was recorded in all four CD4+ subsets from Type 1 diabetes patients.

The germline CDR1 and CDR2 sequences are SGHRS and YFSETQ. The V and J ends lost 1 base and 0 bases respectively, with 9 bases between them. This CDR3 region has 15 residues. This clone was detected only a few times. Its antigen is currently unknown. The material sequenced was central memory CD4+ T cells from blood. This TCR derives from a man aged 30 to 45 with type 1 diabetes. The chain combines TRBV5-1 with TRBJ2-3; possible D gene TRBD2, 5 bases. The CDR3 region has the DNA TGCGCCAGCAGCTTGTGGACTTCTAGCACAGATACGCAGTATTTT. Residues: CASSLWTSSTDTQYF. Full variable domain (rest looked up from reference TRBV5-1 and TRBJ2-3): KAGVTQTPRYLIKTRGQQVTLSCSPISGHRSVSWYQQTPGQGLQFLFEYFSETQRNKGNFPGRFSGRQFSNSRSEMNVSTLELGDSALYLCASSLWTSSTDTQYFGPGTRLTVL.